The clone carrying this TCR beta chain was seen only a few times. As yet, its antigen is unknown. V lost 3 bases to trimming and J lost 4 bases; unmatched junction nucleotides: 15. The CDR3 totals 17 residues. Germline values: CDR1 LGHNA, CDR2 YNFKEQ. The sample belongs to a study of T-cell memory formation after mild COVID-19. TCR alpha and TCR beta cDNA libraries carrying sample barcodes and UMIs came from 5'RACE with constant-segment primers. TCRdb independently ran MiXCR on the 5' RACE reads; one entry per CDR3 protein. The profile shows hundreds of thousands of distinct CDR3 sequences, 15% to 20% of them singletons. Study-level findings and limits: There was a balanced CD4/CD8 profile in clones contracting day 15 to 85, and later expanders leaned CD4+.

J is TRBJ2-7 and V is TRBV4-2; 7 bases are a match to TRBD2. The origin of this receptor is a man between 18 and 29 years old who had mild COVID-19 (a few samples of this study predate the infection). Cell type and time point are not known. The material sequenced was PBMCs or a T cell subset sorted from them (not recorded which). The CDR3 sequence is CASSQGGRGEAGYEQYF. For the CDR3, the DNA is TGTGCCAGCAGCCAGGGAGGGCGCGGGGAGGCTGGGTACGAGCAGTACTTC.